Listed here are 22 T cell receptor beta chains from one sample, sequenced in a study of blood T cell repertoires in COVID-19. Using immunoSEQ multiplex PCR, the repertoire was profiled, and TCRdb retains in-frame clones only, with some absent. The sample lists approximately 94,000 clones, 80% occurring once. Sequenced input: peripheral blood. These receptors came from a woman aged 70-85 years with acute or convalescent COVID-19.

The chain recombines TRBV3-1 (or the pseudogene TRBV3-2) with TRBJ2-3, with TRBD2 matching 9 bases. Germline CDR1 reads LGHDT; CDR2 reads YNNKEL (reference sequence). The V segment lost 4 bases and the J segment 3 bases; nucleotides outside the gene matches: 5. This CDR3 spans 15 amino acids. CDR3 amino acids: CASSLTSGGTDTQYF. The CDR3 DNA follows: TGTGCCAGCAGCCTGACTAGCGGCGGTACAGATACGCAGTATTTT.

The rearrangement joins TRBV10-3 to TRBJ1-1, with TRBD1 matching over 8 bases. Germline V lookup: CDR1 ENHRY, CDR2 SYGVKD. The J segment lost 7 bases and the V segment lost 2 bases, leaving 12 bases of the junction unmatched. The CDR3 is 16 amino acids. The CDR3 loop is CAISEPPGQGRIEAFF. CDR3 in DNA: TGTGCCATCAGTGAGCCCCCCGGACAGGGCCGCATTGAAGCTTTCTTT.

The rearrangement joins TRBV19 to TRBJ1-1; 7 bases match TRBD1. CDR3 length: 13 residues. Germline V gene lookup returns CDR1 LNHDA and CDR2 SQIVND (reference sequence). The ends lost 2 bases at V and 10 bases at J; junction bases unmatched: 7. The CDR3 here is CASSIRDSRGAFF. CDR3 nucleotide sequence: TGTGCCAGTAGTATAAGGGACAGTAGGGGAGCTTTCTTT.

The chain carries TRBV24-1 and TRBJ2-1; 8 nucleotides match TRBD2. V trimming: 9 bases; J trimming: 9 bases; junction bases outside the gene matches: 12. This CDR3 is 14 amino acids long. CDR1 and CDR2 (germline): KGHDR, SFDVKD. In nucleotides, the CDR3 is TGTGCCACCTCCCGGGCCGGGGGGGGTTTTGAGCAGTTCTTC. Its translation: CATSRAGGGFEQFF.

Details on this clone: With a much larger clone just one base away, this may be a read error. The sample holds other DNA sequences that translate to the same CDR3. This sequence joins TRBV6-5 and TRBJ1-5; D might be TRBD1 (5 bases). Per germline, CDR1 MNHEY and CDR2 SVGAGI. CDR3 length: 15 residues. The CDR3: CASSRQPDSNQPQHF. The DNA of the CDR3 is TGTGCCAGCAGCAGACAGCCCGATAGCAATCAGCCCCAACATTTT.

This sequence joins TRBV3-1 (or the pseudogene TRBV3-2) and TRBJ2-2, with TRBD2 matching over 10 bases. The V gene end was trimmed by 5 bases and the J gene end by 5 bases; junction bases not matched to a gene: 14. There are 18 residues in the CDR3. The germline V gene encodes CDR1 LGHDT and CDR2 YNNKEL (reference sequence). CDR3 sequence reads: CASSFSTSSGGATGELFF. CDR3 sequence (DNA): TGTGCCAGCAGCTTTAGTACGTCAAGCGGGGGGGCGACCGGGGAGCTGTTTTTT.

This sequence joins TRBV7-9 and TRBJ2-2, with 8 bases aligning to TRBD1. The CDR3 length is 17 residues. The germline V gene encodes CDR1 SEHNR and CDR2 FQNEAQ (reference sequence). V was pared by 4 bases and J by 5 bases, with 12 bases of the junction left unmatched. The CDR3 region has the DNA TGTGCCAGCAGCTCAAGCGACAGGGGTTTATATACCGGGGAGCTGTTTTTT. As protein: CASSSSDRGLYTGELFF.

This clone was seen more than once but under ten times. This chain links TRBV23-1 with TRBJ1-2; 7 nucleotides agree with TRBD1. TRBV23-1 is placed among ORFs of uncertain function. V shed 3 bases, J shed 6 bases, and the junction held 13 bases outside the gene matches. The CDR3 consists of 16 residues. The CDR3 spells CASSHPRDRDRDGYTF. CDR3 DNA: TGCGCCAGCAGTCACCCCCGTGACAGGGATCGGGATGGCTACACCTTC.

The chain combines TRBV24-1 with TRBJ1-1; 9 positions match TRBD1. Germline V gene lookup returns CDR1 KGHDR and CDR2 SFDVKD. V lost 4 bases and J lost 6; bases outside the gene matches: 14. The CDR3 extends over 17 amino acids. The CDR3 reads CATSDQQGAGERAEAFF. The CDR3 coding sequence is TGTGCCACCAGTGACCAACAGGGGGCCGGAGAGAGGGCTGAAGCTTTCTTT.

This clone showed up just a few times. The rearrangement uses TRBV6-1 and TRBJ2-1, with D perhaps TRBD2 (6 bases). CDR3 length: 13 residues. Germline assignment: CDR1 MNHNS and CDR2 SASEGT. Trimming stripped 3 bases from V and 4 bases from J, with 7 bases between. The CDR3 DNA sequence: TGTGCCAGCAGTGATGGGGGGTACAATGAGCAGTTCTTC. Amino acids: CASSDGGYNEQFF.

This sequence joins TRBV5-6 and TRBJ2-3; D is undetermined. Germline V gives CDR1 SGHDT, CDR2 YYEEEE. V lost 4 bases and J 4 bases, leaving 10 bases between the germline ends. The CDR3 extends over 13 amino acids. The CDR3 loop reads CASSPQVPDTQYF. The CDR3 DNA follows: TGTGCCAGCAGCCCCCAGGTCCCAGATACGCAGTATTTT.

The chain joins TRBV3-1 (or the pseudogene TRBV3-2) to TRBJ1-2; no firm D call. Germline V CDR1 and CDR2: LGHDT, YNNKEL (reference sequence). The CDR3 length is 11 residues. Trimming removed 0 bases from V and 8 bases from J, with 4 bases in between. The CDR3 nucleotides are TGTGCCAGCAGCCAAGATTCAGGCTACACCTTC. Residues: CASSQDSGYTF.

J is TRBJ2-3 and V is TRBV3-1 (or the pseudogene TRBV3-2); possible D gene TRBD2, 5 bases. CDR1 LGHDT and CDR2 YNNKEL come from the germline V gene (reference sequence). CDR3 length: 16 amino acids. Trimming removed 0 bases at V and 4 bases at J, with 14 bases between. The CDR3 spells CASSQEGVGGADTQYF. DNA for the CDR3: TGTGCCAGCAGCCAAGAGGGAGTGGGTGGTGCAGATACGCAGTATTTT.

This clone was counted only a few times. The genes are TRBV7-8 and TRBJ2-7; maybe TRBD2 (5 bases). Germline V lookup: CDR1 SGHVS, CDR2 FQNEAQ. V was pared by 1 base and J by 3 bases, with 13 bases between. The CDR3 consists of 15 residues. The CDR3 is CASSLGRRANYEQYF. The CDR3 nucleotides are TGTGCCAGCAGCTTAGGGCGGCGGGCGAACTACGAGCAGTACTTC.

The chain has TRBV19 and TRBJ1-5; 9 bases line up with TRBD1. Germline assignment: CDR1 LNHDA and CDR2 SQIVND (reference sequence). There are 16 residues in the CDR3. Trimming at V came to 3 bases and at J to 4 bases, leaving 7 bases not matched to a gene. The CDR3 DNA follows: TGTGCCAGTAGTATTATTACAGGGGGCATGAATCAGCCCCAGCATTTT. It is translated as CASSIITGGMNQPQHF. The full variable domain, its missing parts supplied by reference TRBV19 and TRBJ1-5, is DGGITQSPKYLFRKEGQNVTLSCEQNLNHDAMYWYRQDPGQGLRLIYYSQIVNDFQKGDIAEGYSVSREKKESFPLTVTSAQKNPTAFYLCASSIITGGMNQPQHFGDGTRLSIL.

The gene calls are TRBV30 and TRBJ1-2; no reliable D call. The ends were cut back, 8 bases at V and 2 bases at J, with 15 bases in the middle. Germline lookup yields CDR1 GTSNPN and CDR2 SVGIG (reference sequence). The CDR3 is 13 residues long. In nucleotides, the CDR3 is TGTGCCCATCGGCGGGGAACCAACTATGGCTACACCTTC. Its protein product is CAHRRGTNYGYTF.

This chain links TRBV11-1 with TRBJ1-5; 7 bases agree with TRBD1. Trimming at V came to 5 bases and at J to 4 bases, leaving 8 bases not matched to a gene. This CDR3 has 15 amino acids. CDR1 and CDR2 (germline): SGHAT, FQDESV (reference sequence). The DNA for the CDR3 is TGTGCCAGCAGCCCGAACCCGGGACAGAATCAGCCCCAGCATTTT. Translation: CASSPNPGQNQPQHF.

The CDR3: CASSPWGDNYGYTF. In nucleotides, the CDR3 is TGTGCCAGCAGCCCCTGGGGGGACAACTATGGCTACACCTTC. The gene calls are TRBV7-2 and TRBJ1-2, with D perhaps matching TRBD1 (5 bases). The CDR3 totals 14 residues. With 5 bases removed from V and 2 bases from J, the gap between germline ends came to 12 bases. The germline gives CDR1 SGHTA, CDR2 FQGNSA.

V is TRBV2 and J is TRBJ2-5; 7 bases align to TRBD1. The CDR3 runs 14 residues. From germline, CDR1 is SNHLY and CDR2 FYNNEI. The junction had 9 bases not matched to a gene; V was cut back by 7 bases and J by 4 bases. The CDR3 spells CASTNRGGSETQYF. CDR3 DNA sequence: TGTGCCAGCACCAACAGGGGTGGGTCAGAGACCCAGTACTTC. Combining the CDR3 with reference TRBV2 and TRBJ2-5 gives the whole variable domain EPEVTQTPSHQVTQMGQEVILRCVPISNHLYFYWYRQILGQKVEFLVSFYNNEISEKSEIFDDQFSVERPDGSNFTLKIRSTKLEDSAMYFCASTNRGGSETQYFGPGTRLLVL.

In its sample, this clone was seen once. The CDR3 DNA reads as TGTGCCAGCAGCTTGGTCGGCAGGGCGGCTTTCTTT. This encodes CASSLVGRAAFF. The rearrangement links TRBV5-8 to TRBJ1-1; possibly TRBD1 for D (5 bases). The CDR3 is 12 amino acids. Trimming left V 0 bases short and J 11 bases short, with 11 bases between. In germline, CDR1 is SGHTS, CDR2 YDEGEE.

This chain connects TRBV7-9 to TRBJ1-4; TRBD1 agrees at 7 bases. V gave up 3 bases and J gave up 4 bases; unmatched junction bases: 5. The CDR3 contains 15 residues. Germline V lookup: CDR1 SEHNR, CDR2 FQNEAQ (reference sequence). The CDR3 DNA is TGTGCCAGCAGCTTGAGGGGGCGGGATAATGAAAAACTGTTTTTT. This sequence encodes CASSLRGRDNEKLFF.

The genes are TRBV7-6 and TRBJ1-2; 9 bases align to TRBD1. This CDR3 has 15 residues. The germline gives CDR1 SGHVS, CDR2 FNYEAQ. Unmatched junction bases numbered 8, after V lost 5 bases and J lost 4 bases. This chain's CDR3 is CASSGQTGGIYGYTF. The CDR3, as DNA: TGTGCCAGCAGCGGTCAGACAGGGGGGATCTATGGCTACACCTTC.